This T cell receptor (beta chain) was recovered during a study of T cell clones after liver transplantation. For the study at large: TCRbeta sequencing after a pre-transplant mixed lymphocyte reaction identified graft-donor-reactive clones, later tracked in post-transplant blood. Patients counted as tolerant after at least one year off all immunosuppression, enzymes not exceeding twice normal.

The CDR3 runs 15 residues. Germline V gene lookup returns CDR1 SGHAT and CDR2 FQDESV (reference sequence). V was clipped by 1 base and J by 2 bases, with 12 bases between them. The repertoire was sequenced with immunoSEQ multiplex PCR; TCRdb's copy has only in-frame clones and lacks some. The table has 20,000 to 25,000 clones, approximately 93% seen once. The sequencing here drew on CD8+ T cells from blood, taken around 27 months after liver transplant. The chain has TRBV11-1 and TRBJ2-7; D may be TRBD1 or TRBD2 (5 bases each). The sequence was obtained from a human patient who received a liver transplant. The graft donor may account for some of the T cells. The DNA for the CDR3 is TGTGCCAGCAGCTTAGAGGCAGGGAGTACCTACGAGCAGTACTTC. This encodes CASSLEAGSTYEQYF.